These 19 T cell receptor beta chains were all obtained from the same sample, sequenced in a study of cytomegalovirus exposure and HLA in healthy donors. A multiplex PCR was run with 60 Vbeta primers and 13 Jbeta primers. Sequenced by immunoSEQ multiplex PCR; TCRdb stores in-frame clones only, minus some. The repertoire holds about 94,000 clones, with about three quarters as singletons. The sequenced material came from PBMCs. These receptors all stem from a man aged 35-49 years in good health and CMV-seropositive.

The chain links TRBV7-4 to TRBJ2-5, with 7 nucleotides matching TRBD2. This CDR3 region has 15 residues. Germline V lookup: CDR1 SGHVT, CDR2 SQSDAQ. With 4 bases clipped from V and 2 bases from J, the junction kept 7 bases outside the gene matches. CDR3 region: CASSSSGVGQETQYF. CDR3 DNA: TGTGCCAGCAGCTCGAGCGGGGTTGGGCAAGAGACCCAGTACTTC.

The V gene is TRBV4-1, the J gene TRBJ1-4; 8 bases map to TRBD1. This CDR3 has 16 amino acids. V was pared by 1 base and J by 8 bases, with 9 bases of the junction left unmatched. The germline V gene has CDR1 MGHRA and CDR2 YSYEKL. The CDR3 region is CASSQVTQGAEEKLFF. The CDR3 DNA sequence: TGCGCCAGCAGCCAAGTCACGCAGGGGGCTGAGGAAAAACTGTTTTTT.

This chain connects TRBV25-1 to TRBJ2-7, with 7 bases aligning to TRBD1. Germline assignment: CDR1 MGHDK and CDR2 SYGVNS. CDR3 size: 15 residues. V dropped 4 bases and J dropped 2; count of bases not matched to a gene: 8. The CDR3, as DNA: TGTGCCAGCAGTGGGCGACAGGGAGTGACCTACGAGCAGTACTTC. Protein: CASSGRQGVTYEQYF.

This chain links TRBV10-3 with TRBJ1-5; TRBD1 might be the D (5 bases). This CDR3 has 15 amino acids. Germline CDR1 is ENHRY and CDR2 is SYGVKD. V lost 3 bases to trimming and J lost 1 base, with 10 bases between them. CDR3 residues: CAISDSRVSNQPQHF. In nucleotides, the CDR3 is TGTGCCATCAGTGACTCCAGGGTCAGCAATCAGCCCCAGCATTTT.

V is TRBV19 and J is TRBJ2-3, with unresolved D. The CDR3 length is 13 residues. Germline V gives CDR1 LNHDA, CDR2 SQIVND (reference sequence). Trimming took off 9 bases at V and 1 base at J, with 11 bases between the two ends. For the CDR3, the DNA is TGTGCCAGCAGGCAATCGGGCACAGATACGCAGTATTTT. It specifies CASRQSGTDTQYF.

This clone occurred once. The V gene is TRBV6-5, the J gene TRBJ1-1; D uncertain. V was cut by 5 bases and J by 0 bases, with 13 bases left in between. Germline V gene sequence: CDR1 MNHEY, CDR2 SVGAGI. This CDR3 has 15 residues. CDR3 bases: TGTGCCAGCAGTCGACCTGGGAGACTGAACACTGAAGCTTTCTTT. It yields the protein CASSRPGRLNTEAFF.

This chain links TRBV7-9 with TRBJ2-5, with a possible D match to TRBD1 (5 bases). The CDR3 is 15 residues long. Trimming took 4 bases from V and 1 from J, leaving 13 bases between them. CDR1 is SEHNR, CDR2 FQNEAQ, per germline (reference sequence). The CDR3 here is CASSSYRRPQETQYF. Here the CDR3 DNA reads TGTGCCAGCAGCTCCTACAGGCGACCCCAAGAGACCCAGTACTTC.

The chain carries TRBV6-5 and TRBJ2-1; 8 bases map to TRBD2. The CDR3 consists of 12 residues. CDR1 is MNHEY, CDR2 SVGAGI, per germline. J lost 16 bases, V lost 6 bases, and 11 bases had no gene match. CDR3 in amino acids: CASSQPGLAEFF. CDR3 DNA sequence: TGTGCCAGCAGCCAACCCGGACTAGCTGAATTCTTC.

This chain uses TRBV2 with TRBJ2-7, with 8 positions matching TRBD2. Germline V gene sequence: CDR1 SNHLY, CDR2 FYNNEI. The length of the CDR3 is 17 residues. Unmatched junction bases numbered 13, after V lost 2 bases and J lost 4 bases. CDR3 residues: CASSESQILAAQYEQYF. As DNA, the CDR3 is TGTGCCAGCAGTGAATCGCAAATACTAGCGGCCCAATACGAGCAGTACTTC.

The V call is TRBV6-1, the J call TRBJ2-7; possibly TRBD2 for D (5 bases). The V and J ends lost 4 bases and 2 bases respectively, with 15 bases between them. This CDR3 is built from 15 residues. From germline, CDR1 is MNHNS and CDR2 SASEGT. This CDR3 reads CASSVREVTPYEQYF. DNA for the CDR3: TGTGCCAGCAGTGTCCGGGAAGTAACCCCCTACGAGCAGTACTTC.

CDR3 sequence (DNA): TGCAGCGTCGGGGGACAGGGTTACAGCGGGGGCTCCTACAATGAGCAGTTCTTC. It yields the protein CSVGGQGYSGGSYNEQFF. J is TRBJ2-1 and V is TRBV29-1; D possibly corresponds to TRBD1 (9 bases). The CDR3 loop spans 18 amino acids. V lost 6 bases and J 0 bases, leaving 24 bases between the germline ends. From germline, CDR1 is SQVTM and CDR2 ANQGSEA.

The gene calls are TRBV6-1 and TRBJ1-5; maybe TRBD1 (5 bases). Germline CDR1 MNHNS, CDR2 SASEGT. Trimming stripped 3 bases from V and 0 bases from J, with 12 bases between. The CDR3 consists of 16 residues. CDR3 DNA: TGTGCCAGCAGTGAGGCGGGGGGGTTTAGCAATCAGCCCCAGCATTTT. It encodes CASSEAGGFSNQPQHF.

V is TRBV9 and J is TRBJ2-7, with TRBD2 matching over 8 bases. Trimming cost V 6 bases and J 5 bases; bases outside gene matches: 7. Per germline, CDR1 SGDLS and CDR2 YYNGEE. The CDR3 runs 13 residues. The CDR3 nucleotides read TGTGCCAGCAATTCGGGAGGGGAGGACGAGCAGTACTTC. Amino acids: CASNSGGEDEQYF. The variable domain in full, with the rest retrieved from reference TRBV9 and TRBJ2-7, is DSGVTQTPKHLITATGQRVTLRCSPRSGDLSVYWYQQSLDQGLQFLIQYYNGEERAKGNILERFSAQQFPDLHSELNLSSLELGDSALYFCASNSGGEDEQYFGPGTRLTVT.

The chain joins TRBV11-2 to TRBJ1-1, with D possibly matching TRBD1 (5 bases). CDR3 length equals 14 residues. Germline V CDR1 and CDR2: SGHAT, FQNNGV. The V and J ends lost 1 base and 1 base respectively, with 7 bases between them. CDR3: CASSLGRGNTEAFF. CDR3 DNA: TGTGCCAGCAGCTTAGGGAGGGGGAACACTGAAGCTTTCTTT.

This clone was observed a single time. The CDR3 loop is CASSLGGLAEETQYF. In nucleotides, the CDR3 is TGTGCCAGCAGCTTGGGGGGACTAGCGGAAGAGACCCAGTACTTC. The chain links TRBV5-4 to TRBJ2-5; 11 bases match TRBD2. With V trimmed by 0 bases and J by 3 bases, 1 base remained unmatched. The CDR3 consists of 15 residues. CDR1 SGHNT and CDR2 YYREEE come from the germline V gene (reference sequence).

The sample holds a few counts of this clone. CDR3 sequence (DNA): TGTGCCAGCGGACTAGAGACGGGGAACACTGAAGCTTTCTTT. Protein product: CASGLETGNTEAFF. The chain joins TRBV2 to TRBJ1-1; D unclear. V dropped 8 bases and J dropped 1 base, with 14 bases sitting between them. The CDR3 has 14 amino acids. Germline V lookup: CDR1 SNHLY, CDR2 FYNNEI.

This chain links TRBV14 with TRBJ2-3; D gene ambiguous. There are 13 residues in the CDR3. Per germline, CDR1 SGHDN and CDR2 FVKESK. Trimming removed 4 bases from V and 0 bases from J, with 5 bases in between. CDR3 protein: CASSPSSTDTQYF. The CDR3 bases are TGTGCCAGCAGCCCCTCTAGCACAGATACGCAGTATTTT.

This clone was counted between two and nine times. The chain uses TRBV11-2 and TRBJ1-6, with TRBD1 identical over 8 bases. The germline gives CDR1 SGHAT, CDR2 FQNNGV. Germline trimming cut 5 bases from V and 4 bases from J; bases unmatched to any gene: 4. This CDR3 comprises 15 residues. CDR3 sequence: CASSLGQGYNSPLHF. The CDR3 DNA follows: TGTGCCAGCAGCCTAGGACAGGGTTATAATTCACCCCTCCACTTT.

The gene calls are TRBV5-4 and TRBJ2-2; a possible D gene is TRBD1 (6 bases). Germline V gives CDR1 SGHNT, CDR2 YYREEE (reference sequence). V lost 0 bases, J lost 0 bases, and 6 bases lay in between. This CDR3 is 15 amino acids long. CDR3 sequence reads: CASSLDRANTGELFF. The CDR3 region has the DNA TGTGCCAGCAGCTTGGACAGGGCGAACACCGGGGAGCTGTTTTTT.